The clone carrying this TCR beta chain came up a few times. In the source study's methods: Counts of nucleated cells, estimated from reference gene primer amplification, were obtained. Clones were sequenced by immunoSEQ multiplex PCR, and TCRdb holds only the in-frame ones, with some missing. The V and J calls and the clone size are those of that table, but D and trimming were determined from the DNA. Of approximately 270,000 clones in the sample, 70% to 90% are singletons; the top ten hold approximately 10%. The sample is drawn from a study of blood T cell repertoires in COVID-19. As for the study in general: The study drew acute and convalescent COVID-19 samples from the United States, Italy and Spain.

The CDR3 consists of 14 residues. With 5 bases removed from V and 7 bases from J, the gap between germline ends came to 17 bases. CDR1 MNHEY and CDR2 SVGAGI come from the germline V gene. The chain uses TRBV6-5 and TRBJ2-5, with D possibly matching TRBD1 (5 bases). Sequencing was done on a sample of peripheral blood. The sequence came from a woman in her 70s with acute or convalescent COVID-19. CDR3 in amino acids: CASSPPGALGTQYF. The CDR3 coding sequence is TGTGCCAGCAGTCCTCCTGGGGCCCTGGGGACCCAGTACTTC.